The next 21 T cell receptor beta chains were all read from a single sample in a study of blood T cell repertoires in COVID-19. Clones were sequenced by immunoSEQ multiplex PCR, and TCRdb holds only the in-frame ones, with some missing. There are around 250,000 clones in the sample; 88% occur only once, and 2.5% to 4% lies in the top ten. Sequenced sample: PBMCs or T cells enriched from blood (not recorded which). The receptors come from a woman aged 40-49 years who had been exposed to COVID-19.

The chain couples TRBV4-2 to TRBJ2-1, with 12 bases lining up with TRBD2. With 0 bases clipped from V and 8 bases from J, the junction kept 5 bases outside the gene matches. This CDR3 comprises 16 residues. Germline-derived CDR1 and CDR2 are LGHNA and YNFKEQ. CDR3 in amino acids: CASSQEETSGGYEQFF. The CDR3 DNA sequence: TGTGCCAGCAGCCAAGAGGAGACTAGCGGGGGTTATGAGCAGTTCTTC.

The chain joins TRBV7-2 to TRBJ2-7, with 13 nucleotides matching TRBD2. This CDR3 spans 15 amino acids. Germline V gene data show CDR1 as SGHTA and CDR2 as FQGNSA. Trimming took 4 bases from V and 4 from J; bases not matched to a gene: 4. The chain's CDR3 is CASSWGLAGPYEQYV. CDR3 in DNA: TGTGCCAGCAGCTGGGGACTAGCGGGACCATACGAGCAGTACGTC.

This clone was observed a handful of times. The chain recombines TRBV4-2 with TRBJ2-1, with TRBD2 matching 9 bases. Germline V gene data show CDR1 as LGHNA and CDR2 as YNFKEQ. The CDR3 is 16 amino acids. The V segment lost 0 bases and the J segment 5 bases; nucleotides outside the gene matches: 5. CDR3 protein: CASSQESGRSNNEQFF. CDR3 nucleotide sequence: TGTGCCAGCAGCCAAGAAAGCGGGAGGAGTAACAATGAGCAGTTCTTC.

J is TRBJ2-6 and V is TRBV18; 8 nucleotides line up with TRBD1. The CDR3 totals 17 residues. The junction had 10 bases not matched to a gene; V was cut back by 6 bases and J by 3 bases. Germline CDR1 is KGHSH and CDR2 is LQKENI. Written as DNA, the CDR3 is TGTGCCAGCTCCCGGGACAGGCCTATAGGTGGGGCCAACGTCCTGACTTTC. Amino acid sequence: CASSRDRPIGGANVLTF. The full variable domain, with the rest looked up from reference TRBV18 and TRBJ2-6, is NAGVMQNPRHLVRRRGQEARLRCSPMKGHSHVYWYRQLPEEGLKFMVYLQKENIIDESGMPKERFSAEFPKEGPSILRIQQVVRGDSAAYFCASSRDRPIGGANVLTFGAGSRLTVL.

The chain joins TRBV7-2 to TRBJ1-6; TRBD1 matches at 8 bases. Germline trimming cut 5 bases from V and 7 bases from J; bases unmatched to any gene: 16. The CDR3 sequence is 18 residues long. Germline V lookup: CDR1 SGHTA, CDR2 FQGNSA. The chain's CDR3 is CASSPDRGPSYTNSPLHF. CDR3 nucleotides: TGTGCCAGCAGCCCCGACAGGGGACCCAGCTATACAAATTCACCCCTCCACTTT.

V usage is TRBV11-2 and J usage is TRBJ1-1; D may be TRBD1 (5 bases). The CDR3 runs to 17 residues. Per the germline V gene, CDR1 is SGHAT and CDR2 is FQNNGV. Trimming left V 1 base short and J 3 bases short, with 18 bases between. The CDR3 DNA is TGTGCCAGCAGCTTAGGGCCCAGGGAGGCCCGATACACTGAAGCTTTCTTT. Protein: CASSLGPREARYTEAFF.

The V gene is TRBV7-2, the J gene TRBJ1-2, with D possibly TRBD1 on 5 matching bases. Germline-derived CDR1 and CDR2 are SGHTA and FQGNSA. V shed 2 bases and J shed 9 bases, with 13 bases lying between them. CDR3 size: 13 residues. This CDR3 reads CASSLQTEVSYTF. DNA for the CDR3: TGTGCCAGCAGCTTACAGACAGAAGTGAGCTACACCTTC.

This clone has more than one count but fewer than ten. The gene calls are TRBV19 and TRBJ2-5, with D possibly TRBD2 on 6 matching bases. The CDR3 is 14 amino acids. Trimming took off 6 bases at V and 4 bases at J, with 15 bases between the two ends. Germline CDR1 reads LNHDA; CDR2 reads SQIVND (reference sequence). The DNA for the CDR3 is TGTGCCAGTAGCATCGGGTTGGGGGGAGAGACCCAGTACTTC. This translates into CASSIGLGGETQYF.

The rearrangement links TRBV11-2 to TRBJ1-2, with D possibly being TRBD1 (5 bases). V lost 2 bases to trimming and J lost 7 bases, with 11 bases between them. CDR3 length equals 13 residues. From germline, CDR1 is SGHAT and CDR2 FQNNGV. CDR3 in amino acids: CASSLIRAAGYTF. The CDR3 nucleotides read TGTGCCAGCAGCTTAATCAGGGCGGCTGGCTACACCTTC. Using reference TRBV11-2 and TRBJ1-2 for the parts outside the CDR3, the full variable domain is EAGVAQSPRYKIIEKRQSVAFWCNPISGHATLYWYQQILGQGPKLLIQFQNNGVVDDSQLPKDRFSAERLKGVDSTLKIQPAKLEDSAVYLCASSLIRAAGYTFGSGTRLTVV.

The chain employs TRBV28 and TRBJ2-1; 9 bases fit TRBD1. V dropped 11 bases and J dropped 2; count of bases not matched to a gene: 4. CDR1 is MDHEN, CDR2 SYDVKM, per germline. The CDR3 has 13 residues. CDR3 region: CAARQGAYNEQFF. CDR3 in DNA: TGTGCCGCACGACAGGGGGCCTACAATGAGCAGTTCTTC.

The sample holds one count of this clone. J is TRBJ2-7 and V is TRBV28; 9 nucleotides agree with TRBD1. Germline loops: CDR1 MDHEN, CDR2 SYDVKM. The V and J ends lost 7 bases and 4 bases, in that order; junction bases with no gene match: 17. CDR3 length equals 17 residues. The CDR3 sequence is CASTDRDRVGVSYEQYF. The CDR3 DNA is TGTGCCAGCACCGACCGGGACAGGGTGGGGGTTAGTTACGAGCAGTACTTC.

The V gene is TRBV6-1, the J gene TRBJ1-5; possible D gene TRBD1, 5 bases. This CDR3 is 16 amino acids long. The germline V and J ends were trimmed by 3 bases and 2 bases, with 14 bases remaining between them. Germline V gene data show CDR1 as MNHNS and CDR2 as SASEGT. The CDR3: CASSDWGGEGNQPQHF. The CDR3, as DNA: TGTGCCAGCAGTGATTGGGGGGGAGAGGGCAATCAGCCCCAGCATTTT.

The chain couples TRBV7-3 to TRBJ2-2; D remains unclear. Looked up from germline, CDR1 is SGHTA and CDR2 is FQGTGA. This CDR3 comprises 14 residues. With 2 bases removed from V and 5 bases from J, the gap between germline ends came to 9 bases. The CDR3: CASSLEANTGELFF. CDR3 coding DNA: TGTGCCAGCAGCTTAGAGGCTAATACCGGGGAGCTGTTTTTT.

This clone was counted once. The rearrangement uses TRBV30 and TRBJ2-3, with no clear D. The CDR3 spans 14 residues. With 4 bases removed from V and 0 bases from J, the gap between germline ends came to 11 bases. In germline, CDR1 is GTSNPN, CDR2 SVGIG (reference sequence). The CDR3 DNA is TGTGCCTGGAACCCCGGGTCTAGCACAGATACGCAGTATTTT. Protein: CAWNPGSSTDTQYF.

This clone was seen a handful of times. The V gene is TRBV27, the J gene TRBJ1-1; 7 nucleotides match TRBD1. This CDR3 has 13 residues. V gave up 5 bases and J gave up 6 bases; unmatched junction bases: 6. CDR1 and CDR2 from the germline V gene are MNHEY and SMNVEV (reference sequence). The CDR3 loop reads CASSPGGVSEAFF. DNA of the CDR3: TGTGCCAGCAGTCCAGGGGGTGTCTCTGAAGCTTTCTTT.

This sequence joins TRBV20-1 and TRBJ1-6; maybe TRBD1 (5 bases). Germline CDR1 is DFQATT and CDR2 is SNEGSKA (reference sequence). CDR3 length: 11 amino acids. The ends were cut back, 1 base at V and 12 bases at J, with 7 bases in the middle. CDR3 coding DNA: TGCAGTGCTAGAGGGGGGGAACCCCTCCACTTT. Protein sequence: CSARGGEPLHF.

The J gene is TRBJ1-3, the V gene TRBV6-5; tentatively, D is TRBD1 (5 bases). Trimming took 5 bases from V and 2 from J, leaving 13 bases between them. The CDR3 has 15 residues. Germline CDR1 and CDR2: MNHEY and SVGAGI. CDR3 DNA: TGTGCCAGCAGTAGGGACGGGGGTACTGGAAACACCATATATTTT. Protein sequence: CASSRDGGTGNTIYF.

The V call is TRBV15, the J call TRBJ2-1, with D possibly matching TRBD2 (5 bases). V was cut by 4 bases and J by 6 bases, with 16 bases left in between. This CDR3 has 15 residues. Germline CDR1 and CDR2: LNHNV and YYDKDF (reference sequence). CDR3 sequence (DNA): TGTGCCACCAGCACCAGGACCTGGGCGGGCAATGAGCAGTTCTTC. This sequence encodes CATSTRTWAGNEQFF.

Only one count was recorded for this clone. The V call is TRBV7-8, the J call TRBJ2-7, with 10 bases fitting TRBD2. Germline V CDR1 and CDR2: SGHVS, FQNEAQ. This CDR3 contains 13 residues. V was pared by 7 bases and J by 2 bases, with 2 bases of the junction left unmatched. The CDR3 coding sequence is TGTGCCAGCAATCTAGCGGGGGCCTACGAGCAGTACTTC. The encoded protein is CASNLAGAYEQYF.

The CDR3 protein is CASSLPGLGDEQFF. CDR3 nucleotide sequence: TGTGCCAGCAGCCTACCGGGACTAGGCGATGAGCAGTTCTTC. The genes are TRBV5-4 and TRBJ2-1; 8 bases match TRBD2. The CDR3 totals 14 residues. Per the germline V gene, CDR1 is SGHNT and CDR2 is YYREEE (reference sequence). Losses at the gene ends were 4 bases for V and 8 bases for J; bases not matched to a gene: 8.

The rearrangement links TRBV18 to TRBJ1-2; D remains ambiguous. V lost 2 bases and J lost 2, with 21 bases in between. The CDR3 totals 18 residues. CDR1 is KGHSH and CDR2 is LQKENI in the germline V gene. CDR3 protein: CASSPSRNRGQENYGYTF. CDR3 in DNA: TGTGCCAGCTCACCAAGCCGCAACCGAGGGCAGGAGAACTATGGCTACACCTTC. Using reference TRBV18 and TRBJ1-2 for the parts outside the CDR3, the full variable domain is NAGVMQNPRHLVRRRGQEARLRCSPMKGHSHVYWYRQLPEEGLKFMVYLQKENIIDESGMPKERFSAEFPKEGPSILRIQQVVRGDSAAYFCASSPSRNRGQENYGYTFGSGTRLTVV.